This T cell receptor (beta chain) was retrieved from a study of blood T cell repertoires in COVID-19. Whole-study context: The United States, Italy and Spain were the sources of the acute and convalescent COVID-19 samples.

Note on this clone: Other DNA sequences of this sample code for an identical CDR3.

Enrolled through a virtual design, the participants were between 18 and 89 years of age and came from about two dozen US areas. The CDR3 has 16 amino acids. The J segment lost 5 bases and the V segment lost 0 bases, leaving 4 bases of the junction unmatched. The germline CDR1 and CDR2 sequences are SGHNT and YYREEE (reference sequence). The method was immunoSEQ multiplex PCR; TCRdb's version includes in-frame clones alone and lacks a portion of them. This sample yields some 320,000 clones, of which approximately 91% are seen a single time; less than 4% belongs to the top ten. The sequenced sample was PBMCs or T cells enriched from blood (not recorded which). This TCR came from a woman in her twenties or thirties who had been exposed to COVID-19. The rearrangement links TRBV5-4 to TRBJ2-5, with 13 bases matching TRBD2. The CDR3 loop reads CASSLGLAGGRETQYF. CDR3 nucleotide sequence: TGTGCCAGCAGCTTGGGACTAGCGGGGGGCAGGGAGACCCAGTACTTC.